The next 16 T cell receptor beta chains were all read from a single sample in a study of monozygotic twins with inflammatory bowel disease. One entry per CDR3 protein, without DNA, is what TCRdb gives after re-calling the 5' RACE reads. This repertoire includes approximately 400,000 distinct CDR3 sequences. The sequenced sample was blood. These receptors were collected from a human donor with ulcerative colitis or Crohn's disease, or a healthy co-twin of an affected twin (not recorded which).

The CDR3 spells CASYDSSYNEQFF. The genes are TRBV5-1 and TRBJ2-1. The CDR3 consists of 13 residues. Looked up from germline, CDR1 is SGHRS and CDR2 is YFSETQ.

The genes are TRBV9 and TRBJ1-3; the D call of TRBD1 rests on TCRdb alone, since no DNA is present to check it. The CDR3 has 16 residues. CDR1 is SGDLS and CDR2 is YYNGEE in the germline V gene. CDR3: CASSVYRTGGGNTIYF.

The chain couples TRBV25-1 to TRBJ2-1; the TCRdb D gene call, TRBD2, has no DNA to confirm it. Per germline, CDR1 MGHDK and CDR2 SYGVNS. The CDR3 runs to 14 residues. CDR3 region: CASSVASGGNEQFF.

J is TRBJ2-5 and V is TRBV5-1; the D gene TCRdb calls, TRBD2, cannot be checked with no DNA. CDR1 SGHRS and CDR2 YFSETQ come from the germline V gene. There are 16 residues in the CDR3. This chain's CDR3 is CASSTRTRGPKETQYF.

The J gene is TRBJ2-5, the V gene TRBV11-2; absent DNA, TCRdb's TRBD2 call cannot be checked. Germline CDR1 and CDR2: SGHAT and FQNNGV. The CDR3 length is 16 residues. Here the CDR3 reads CASSFSSSGVGETQYF.

This CDR3 reads CASSQGQGSEPQHF. The chain joins TRBV4-1 to TRBJ1-5; TCRdb gives TRBD1 as the D gene, but with no DNA this cannot be confirmed. Germline values: CDR1 MGHRA, CDR2 YSYEKL. There are 14 residues in the CDR3.

The chain links TRBV2 to TRBJ2-3; lacking DNA, the TRBD1 call made by TCRdb goes unchecked. CDR1 and CDR2 (germline): SNHLY, FYNNEI. The CDR3 consists of 13 residues. CDR3 amino acids: CASRRGAIDTQYF. Variable domain in full (rest from reference TRBV2 and TRBJ2-3): EPEVTQTPSHQVTQMGQEVILRCVPISNHLYFYWYRQILGQKVEFLVSFYNNEISEKSEIFDDQFSVERPDGSNFTLKIRSTKLEDSAMYFCASRRGAIDTQYFGPGTRLTVL.

This chain uses TRBV7-2 with TRBJ2-3. The germline CDR1 and CDR2 sequences are SGHTA and FQGNSA. The CDR3 has 14 residues. CDR3 residues: CASSLSLDIDTQYF. Together with reference TRBV7-2 and TRBJ2-3, the CDR3 gives the full variable domain: GAGVSQSPSNKVTEKGKDVELRCDPISGHTALYWYRQSLGQGLEFLIYFQGNSAPDKSGLPSDRFSAERTGGSVSTLTIQRTQQEDSAVYLCASSLSLDIDTQYFGPGTRLTVL.

The genes are TRBV20-1 and TRBJ2-7; there is no DNA to check the TCRdb D call of TRBD2. Germline V lookup: CDR1 DFQATT, CDR2 SNEGSKA (reference sequence). This CDR3 comprises 15 residues. CDR3 protein: CSAPGLAESSYEQYF.

J is TRBJ1-2 and V is TRBV6-5; as DNA is missing, the TRBD1 call by TCRdb cannot be tested. CDR3 length: 13 amino acids. Germline V gives CDR1 MNHEY, CDR2 SVGAGI. The CDR3: CASKLSRGDGYTF.

The genes are TRBV6-1 and TRBJ2-1; the D call of TRBD2 rests on TCRdb alone, since no DNA is present to check it. This CDR3 is 18 amino acids long. Germline CDR1 MNHNS, CDR2 SASEGT. The CDR3 reads CASTPIYPSGLTYNEQFF.

Here the CDR3 reads CATSRDTLAQYF. This rearrangement joins TRBV15 to TRBJ2-5. This CDR3 is 12 amino acids long. Germline V gene sequence: CDR1 LNHNV, CDR2 YYDKDF (reference sequence).

The rearrangement links TRBV20-1 to TRBJ2-7; the D call from TCRdb, TRBD2, cannot be confirmed without DNA. From germline, CDR1 is DFQATT and CDR2 SNEGSKA (reference sequence). There are 15 residues in the CDR3. The CDR3 spells CSAREHSVGLSEQYF.

V is TRBV20-1 and J is TRBJ2-3; lacking DNA, the TRBD1 call made by TCRdb goes unchecked. The CDR3 extends over 15 amino acids. In germline, CDR1 is DFQATT, CDR2 SNEGSKA (reference sequence). CDR3: CSAGKQGAPGDTQYF.

The V call is TRBV10-3, the J call TRBJ1-2. Looked up from germline, CDR1 is ENHRY and CDR2 is SYGVKD. The CDR3 is 16 amino acids. CDR3 amino acids: CAISRDKGRAGYGYTF.

This chain uses TRBV11-2 with TRBJ2-3; TCRdb selects TRBD2, and the lack of DNA leaves this call unchecked. In germline, CDR1 is SGHAT, CDR2 FQNNGV. This CDR3 is 18 amino acids long. The chain's CDR3 is CASSLGLAGVGPTDTQYF.